This TCR beta chain was retrieved from a study of Graves' ophthalmopathy and Graves' hyperthyroidism. Whole-study context: Peripheral blood was gathered at the point of initial diagnosis, before any treatment started. Findings and limits, study-wide: The model's prediction of ophthalmopathy progression had about 70% sensitivity and roughly 77% specificity.

This clonotype was seen at least ten times. Its antigen is not identified. V shed 3 bases, J shed 5 bases, and the junction held 6 bases outside the gene matches. Germline V gene lookup returns CDR1 KGHSH and CDR2 LQKENI. This CDR3 has 15 residues. Scientists amplified the TCR beta CDR3 regions from RNA transcripts. RT-PCR with HTBI primers came first, then second-round multiplex PCR. Via MiXCR, TCRdb re-called the multiplex PCR reads, giving one row per CDR3 protein. The table has 350,000 to 400,000 distinct CDR3 sequences, 15% to 20% seen once. The sequence came from a woman aged 18 to 35 with Graves' ophthalmopathy. Input material: peripheral blood. V gene TRBV18 combines with J gene TRBJ1-2; 10 bases are a match to TRBD1. CDR3 in DNA: TGTGCCAGCTCACCTGGCCGGGACAGGGGTTATGGCTACACCTTC. This gives the protein CASSPGRDRGYGYTF.